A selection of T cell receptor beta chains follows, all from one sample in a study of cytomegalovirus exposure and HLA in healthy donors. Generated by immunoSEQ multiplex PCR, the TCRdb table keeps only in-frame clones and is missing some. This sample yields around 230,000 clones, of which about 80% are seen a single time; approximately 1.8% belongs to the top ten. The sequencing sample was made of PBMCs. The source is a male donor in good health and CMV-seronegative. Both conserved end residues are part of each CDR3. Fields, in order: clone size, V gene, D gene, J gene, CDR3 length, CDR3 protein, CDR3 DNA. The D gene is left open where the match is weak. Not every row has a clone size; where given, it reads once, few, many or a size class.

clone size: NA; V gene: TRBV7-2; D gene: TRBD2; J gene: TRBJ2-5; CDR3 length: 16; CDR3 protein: CASSLGLAGGQETQYF; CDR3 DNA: TGTGCCAGCAGCTTAGGACTAGCGGGGGGCCAAGAGACCCAGTACTTC
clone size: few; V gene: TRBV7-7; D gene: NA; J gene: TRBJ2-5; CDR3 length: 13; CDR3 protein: CASSASRGETQYF; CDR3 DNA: TGTGCTAGCAGCGCCTCACGGGGGGAGACCCAGTACTTC
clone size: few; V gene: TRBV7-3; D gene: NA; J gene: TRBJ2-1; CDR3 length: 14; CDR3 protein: CASSLETINNEQFF; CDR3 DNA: TGTGCCAGCAGCTTAGAGACTATCAACAATGAGCAGTTCTTC
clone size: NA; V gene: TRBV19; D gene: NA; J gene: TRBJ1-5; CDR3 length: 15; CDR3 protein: CASSPTGNRNQPQHF; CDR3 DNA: TGTGCCAGTAGCCCGACAGGTAATCGCAATCAGCCCCAGCATTTT
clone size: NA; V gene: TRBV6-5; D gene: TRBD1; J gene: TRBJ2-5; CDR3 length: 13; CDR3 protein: CASSRTGLATQYF; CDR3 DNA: TGTGCCAGCAGCCGGACAGGGTTGGCGACCCAGTACTTC
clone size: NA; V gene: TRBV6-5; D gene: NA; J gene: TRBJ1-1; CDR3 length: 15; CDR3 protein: CASSPQGSIDTEAFF; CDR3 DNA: TGTGCCAGCAGCCCCCAGGGATCTATTGACACTGAAGCTTTCTTT
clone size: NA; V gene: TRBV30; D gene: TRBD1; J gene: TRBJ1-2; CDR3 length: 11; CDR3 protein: CAWSDRDSYTF; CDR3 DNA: TGTGCCTGGAGCGACAGGGATAGCTACACCTTC
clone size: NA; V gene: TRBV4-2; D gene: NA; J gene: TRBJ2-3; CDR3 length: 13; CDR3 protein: CASSQDLADTQYF; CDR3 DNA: TGTGCCAGCAGCCAAGATCTTGCAGATACGCAGTATTTT
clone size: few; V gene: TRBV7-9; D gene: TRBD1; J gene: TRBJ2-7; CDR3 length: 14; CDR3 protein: CASSSTGVGYEQYF; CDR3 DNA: TGTGCCAGCAGCTCGACAGGGGTGGGGTACGAGCAGTACTTC
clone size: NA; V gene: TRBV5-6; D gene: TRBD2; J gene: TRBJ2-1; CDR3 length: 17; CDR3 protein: CASSLKRLAGGNNEQFF; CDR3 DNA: TGTGCCAGCAGCTTGAAAAGACTAGCGGGGGGCAACAATGAGCAGTTCTTC
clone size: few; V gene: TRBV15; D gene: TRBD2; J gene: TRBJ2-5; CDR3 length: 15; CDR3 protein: CATSRVTSGKETQYF; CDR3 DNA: TGTGCCACCAGCAGGGTGACTAGCGGGAAGGAGACCCAGTACTTC
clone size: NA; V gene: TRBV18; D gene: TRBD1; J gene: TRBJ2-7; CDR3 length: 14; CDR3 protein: CASSRDRESYEQYF; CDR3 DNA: TGTGCCAGCTCTAGGGACAGGGAGAGCTACGAGCAGTACTTC
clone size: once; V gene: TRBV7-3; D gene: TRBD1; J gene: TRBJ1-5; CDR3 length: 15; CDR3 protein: CASSHGTGVNQPQHF; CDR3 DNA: TGTGCCAGCAGCCATGGGACAGGGGTCAATCAGCCCCAGCATTTT
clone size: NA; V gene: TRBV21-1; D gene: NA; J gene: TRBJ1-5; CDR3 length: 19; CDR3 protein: CASSKPSGTGGRGNQPQHF; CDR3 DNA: TGTGCCAGCAGCAAACCCTCCGGGACAGGGGGTCGTGGCAATCAGCCCCAGCATTTT
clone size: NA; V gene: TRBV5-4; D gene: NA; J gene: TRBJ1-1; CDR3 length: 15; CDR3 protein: CASSLGGQVNTEAFF; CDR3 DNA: TGTGCCAGCAGCTTGGGGGGGCAGGTGAACACTGAAGCTTTCTTT
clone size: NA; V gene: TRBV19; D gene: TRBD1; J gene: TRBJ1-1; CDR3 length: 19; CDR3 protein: CASSIDRGQTFGVNTEAFF; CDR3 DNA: TGTGCCAGTAGTATAGACAGGGGGCAGACTTTTGGGGTGAACACTGAAGCTTTCTTT
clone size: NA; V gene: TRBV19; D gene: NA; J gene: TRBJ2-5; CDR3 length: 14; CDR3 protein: CASSTRGGQETQYF; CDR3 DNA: TGTGCCAGTAGTACCCGAGGGGGTCAAGAGACCCAGTACTTC
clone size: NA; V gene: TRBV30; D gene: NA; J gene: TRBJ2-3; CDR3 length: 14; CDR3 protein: CAWSARGGTDTQYF; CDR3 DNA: TGTGCCTGGAGTGCTCGGGGAGGCACAGATACGCAGTATTTT
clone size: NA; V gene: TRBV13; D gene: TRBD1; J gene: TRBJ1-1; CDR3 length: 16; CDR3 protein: CASSIRQGSMNTEAFF; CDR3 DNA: TGTGCCAGCAGCATCCGACAGGGTTCGATGAACACTGAAGCTTTCTTT
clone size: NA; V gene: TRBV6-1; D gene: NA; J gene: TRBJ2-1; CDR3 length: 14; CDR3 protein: CASILSTGGNEQFF; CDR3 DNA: TGTGCCAGCATTTTATCGACAGGTGGCAATGAGCAGTTCTTC
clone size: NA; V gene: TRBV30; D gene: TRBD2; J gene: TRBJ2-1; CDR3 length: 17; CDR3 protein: CAWSPPGGRASYNEQFF; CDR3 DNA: TGTGCCTGGAGCCCACCGGGCGGGAGGGCCTCCTACAATGAGCAGTTCTTC
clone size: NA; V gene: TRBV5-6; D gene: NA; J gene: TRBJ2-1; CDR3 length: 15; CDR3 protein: CASSKGHTSYNEQFF; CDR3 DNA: TGTGCCAGCAGCAAGGGACACACCTCCTACAATGAGCAGTTCTTC
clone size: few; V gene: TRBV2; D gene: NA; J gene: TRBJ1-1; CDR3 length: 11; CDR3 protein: CASSGRDEAFF; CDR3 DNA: TGTGCCAGCAGTGGGCGGGATGAAGCTTTCTTT
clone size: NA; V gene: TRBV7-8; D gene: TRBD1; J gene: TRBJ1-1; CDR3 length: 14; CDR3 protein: CASSTDRAITEAFF; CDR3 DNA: TGTGCCAGCAGCACAGACAGGGCGATAACTGAAGCTTTCTTT
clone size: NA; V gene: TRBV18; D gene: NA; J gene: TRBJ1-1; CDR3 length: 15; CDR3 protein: CASSPFTGGPTEAFF; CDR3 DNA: TGTGCCAGCTCACCATTTACTGGGGGCCCCACTGAAGCTTTCTTT
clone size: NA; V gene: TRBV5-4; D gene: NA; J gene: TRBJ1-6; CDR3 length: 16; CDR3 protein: CASIAQANTDNSPLHF; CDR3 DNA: TGTGCCAGCATCGCACAGGCGAACACCGATAATTCACCCCTCCACTTT
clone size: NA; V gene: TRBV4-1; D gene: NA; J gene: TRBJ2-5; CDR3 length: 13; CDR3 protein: CASSISAPGTQYF; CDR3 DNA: TGCGCCAGCAGCATCAGCGCTCCCGGGACCCAGTACTTC
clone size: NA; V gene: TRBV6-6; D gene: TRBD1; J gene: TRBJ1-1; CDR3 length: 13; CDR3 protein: CASSYGTDTEAFF; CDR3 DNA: TGTGCCAGCAGTTACGGGACAGACACTGAAGCTTTCTTT
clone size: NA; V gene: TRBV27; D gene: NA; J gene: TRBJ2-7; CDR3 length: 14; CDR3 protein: CASSLLAASYEQYF; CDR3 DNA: TGTGCCAGCAGTTTATTGGCCGCATCCTACGAGCAGTACTTC
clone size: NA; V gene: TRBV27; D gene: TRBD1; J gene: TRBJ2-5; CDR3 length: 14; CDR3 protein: CASSPRTGEETQYF; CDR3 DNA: TGTGCCAGCAGTCCGCGGACAGGGGAAGAGACCCAGTACTTC
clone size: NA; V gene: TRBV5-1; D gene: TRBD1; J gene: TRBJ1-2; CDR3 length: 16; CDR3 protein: CASRPGQAALNYGYTF; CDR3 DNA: TGCGCCAGCAGACCAGGACAGGCCGCACTGAACTATGGCTACACCTTC
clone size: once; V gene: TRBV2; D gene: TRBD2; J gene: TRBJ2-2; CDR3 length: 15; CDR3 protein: CASSDGTGGTGELFF; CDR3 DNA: TGTGCCAGCAGTGACGGGACGGGGGGGACCGGGGAGCTGTTTTTT
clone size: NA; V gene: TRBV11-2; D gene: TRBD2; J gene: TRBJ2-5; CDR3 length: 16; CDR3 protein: CASSGRLAGGQETQYF; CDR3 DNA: TGTGCCAGCAGCGGACGACTAGCGGGGGGCCAGGAGACCCAGTACTTC
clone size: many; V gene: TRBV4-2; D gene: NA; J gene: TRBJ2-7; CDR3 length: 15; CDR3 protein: CASSPGVERVGEQYF; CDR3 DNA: TGTGCCAGCAGCCCCGGGGTTGAGAGGGTCGGCGAGCAGTACTTC
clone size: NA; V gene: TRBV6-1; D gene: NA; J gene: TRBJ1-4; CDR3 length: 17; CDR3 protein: CASSGPRTVATNEKLFF; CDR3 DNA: TGTGCCAGCAGTGGGCCTCGGACAGTTGCAACTAATGAAAAACTGTTTTTT
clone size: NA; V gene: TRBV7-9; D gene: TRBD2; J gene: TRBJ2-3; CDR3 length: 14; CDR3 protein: CASAGLADTDTQYF; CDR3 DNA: TGTGCCAGCGCCGGGCTAGCGGACACAGATACGCAGTATTTT
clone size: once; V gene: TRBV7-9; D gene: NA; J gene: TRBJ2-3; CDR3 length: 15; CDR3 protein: CASSRDWEVADTQYF; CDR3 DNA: TGTGCCAGCTCGCGGGATTGGGAGGTCGCAGATACGCAGTATTTT
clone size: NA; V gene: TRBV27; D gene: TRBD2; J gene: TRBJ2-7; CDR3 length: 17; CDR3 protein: CASIQGLAGGSSYEQYF; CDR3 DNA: TGTGCCAGCATCCAGGGACTAGCGGGGGGATCCTCCTACGAGCAGTACTTC
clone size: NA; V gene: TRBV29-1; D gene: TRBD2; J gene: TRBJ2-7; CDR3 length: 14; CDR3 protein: CSVERTSGSDEQYF; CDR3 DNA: TGCAGCGTTGAACGGACTAGCGGGAGTGACGAGCAGTACTTC
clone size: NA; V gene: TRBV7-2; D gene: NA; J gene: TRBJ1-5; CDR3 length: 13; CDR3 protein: CASSFDQGQPQHF; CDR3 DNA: TGTGCCAGCAGCTTCGACCAGGGGCAGCCCCAGCATTTT
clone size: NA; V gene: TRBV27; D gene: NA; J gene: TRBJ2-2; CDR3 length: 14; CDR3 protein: CAAKDWSKAGELFF; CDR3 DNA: TGTGCCGCGAAGGACTGGAGTAAAGCCGGGGAGCTGTTTTTT
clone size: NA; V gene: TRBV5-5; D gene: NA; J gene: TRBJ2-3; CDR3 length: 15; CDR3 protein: CASSWGHLSTDTQYF; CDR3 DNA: TGTGCCAGCAGCTGGGGACACCTAAGCACAGATACGCAGTATTTT
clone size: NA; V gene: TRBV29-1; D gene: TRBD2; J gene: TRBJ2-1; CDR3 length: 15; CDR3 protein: CSVDGLSGSYNEQFF; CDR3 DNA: TGCAGCGTTGATGGTCTTAGCGGGAGCTACAATGAGCAGTTCTTC
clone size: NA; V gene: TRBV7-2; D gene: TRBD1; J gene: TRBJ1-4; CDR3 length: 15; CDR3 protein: CASSLGGDRGEKLFF; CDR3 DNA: TGTGCCAGCAGCTTGGGGGGGGACAGGGGTGAAAAACTGTTTTTT
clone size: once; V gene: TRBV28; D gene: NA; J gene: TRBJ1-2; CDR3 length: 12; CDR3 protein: CASTLAENGYTF; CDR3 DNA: TGTGCCAGCACTCTGGCGGAAAATGGCTACACCTTC
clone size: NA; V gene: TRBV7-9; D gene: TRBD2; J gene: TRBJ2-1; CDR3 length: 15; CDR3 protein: CASSLGLAGLNEQFF; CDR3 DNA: TGTGCCAGCAGCTTGGGACTAGCGGGATTGAATGAGCAGTTCTTC
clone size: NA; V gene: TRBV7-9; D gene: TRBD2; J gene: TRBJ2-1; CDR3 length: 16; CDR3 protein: CASSPPGLASKNEQFF; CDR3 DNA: TGTGCCAGCAGCCCGCCGGGACTAGCGTCTAAGAATGAGCAGTTCTTC
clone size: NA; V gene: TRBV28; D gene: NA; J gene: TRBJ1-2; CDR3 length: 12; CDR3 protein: CASSLQGGGYTF; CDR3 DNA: TGTGCCAGCAGTTTACAAGGGGGAGGCTACACCTTC
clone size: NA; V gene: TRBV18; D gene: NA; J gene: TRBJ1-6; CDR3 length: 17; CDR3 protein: CASSPTTGKNDNSPLHF; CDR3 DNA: TGTGCCAGCTCACCTACGACCGGGAAAAACGATAATTCACCCCTCCACTTT
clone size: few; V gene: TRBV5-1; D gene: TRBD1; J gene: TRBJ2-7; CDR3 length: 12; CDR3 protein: CASSGQGYEQYF; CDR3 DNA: TGCGCCAGCAGCGGACAGGGGTACGAGCAGTACTTC
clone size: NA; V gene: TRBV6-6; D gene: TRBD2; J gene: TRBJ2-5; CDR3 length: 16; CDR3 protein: CASSYSSGGPEETQYF; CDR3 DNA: TGTGCCAGCAGTTACTCTAGCGGGGGGCCAGAAGAGACCCAGTACTTC
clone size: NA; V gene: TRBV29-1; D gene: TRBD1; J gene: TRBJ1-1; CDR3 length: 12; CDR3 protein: CSALPDRGRAFF; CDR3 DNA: TGCAGCGCCCTCCCGGATAGGGGGCGTGCTTTCTTT
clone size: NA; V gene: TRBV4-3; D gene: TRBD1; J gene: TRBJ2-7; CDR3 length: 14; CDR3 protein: CASERDRGLGEQYF; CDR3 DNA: TGCGCCAGCGAAAGGGACAGGGGCTTAGGGGAGCAGTACTTC